A single sample gave rise to the 10 T cell receptor beta chains below, sequenced in a study of T cells after yellow fever vaccination. Via MiXCR, TCRdb re-called the 5' RACE reads, giving one row per CDR3 protein. The sample has roughly 74,000 distinct CDR3 sequences, more than 5.5% seen once. Sequencing used CD8+ T cells sorted from PBMCs, obtained 5 to 6 days after the first yellow fever vaccination. The receptors come from a man aged 18-30 years who received the YFV17D yellow fever vaccine.

CDR3 protein: CAIQHRLNYGYTF. CDR3 coding DNA: TGTGCCATCCAACATCGACTTAACTATGGCTACACCTTC. The chain links TRBV10-3 to TRBJ1-2, with D uncertain. CDR1 ENHRY and CDR2 SYGVKD come from the germline V gene. Trimming stripped 8 bases from V and 1 base from J, with 11 bases between. The CDR3 spans 13 residues.

This clonotype was observed a handful of times. The chain combines TRBV6-5 with TRBJ1-2, with TRBD1 matching 8 bases. With 1 base clipped from V and 4 bases from J, the junction kept 11 bases outside the gene matches. Germline V gene lookup returns CDR1 MNHEY and CDR2 SVGAGI. The length of the CDR3 is 17 residues. CDR3 nucleotide sequence: TGTGCCAGCAGTTACTTCGAGGACAGGGAATCCGGCTATGGCTACACCTTC. Its translation: CASSYFEDRESGYGYTF.

This clonotype has more than one count but fewer than ten. The genes are TRBV5-1 and TRBJ2-7, with 9 bases that match TRBD1. The J segment lost 2 bases and the V segment lost 0 bases, leaving 6 bases of the junction unmatched. This CDR3 contains 16 residues. Germline V gene lookup returns CDR1 SGHRS and CDR2 YFSETQ. Here the CDR3 DNA reads TGCGCCAGCAGCTTGGGAACAGGGGGCTACCCCTACGAGCAGTACTTC. It translates to CASSLGTGGYPYEQYF.

J is TRBJ2-7 and V is TRBV7-9, with TRBD1 identical over 9 bases. This CDR3 comprises 16 residues. Germline V gene data show CDR1 as SEHNR and CDR2 as FQNEAQ (reference sequence). V was clipped by 5 bases and J by 5 bases; unmatched bases: 13. CDR3 sequence (DNA): TGTGCCAGCAGCCTTTTGACCGGGACAGGGTACCACGAGCAGTACTTC. Protein sequence: CASSLLTGTGYHEQYF.

This chain joins TRBV6-5 and TRBJ2-2, with D perhaps matching TRBD1 (6 bases). Deletions cut 2 bases from V and 5 bases from J, with 6 bases between. CDR1 and CDR2 from the germline V gene are MNHEY and SVGAGI. CDR3 size: 13 residues. The CDR3 nucleotides read TGTGCCAGCAGTTACGGACAGACCGGGGAGCTGTTTTTT. It translates to CASSYGQTGELFF.

This clonotype has ten or more counts. V and J are TRBV7-6 and TRBJ1-1; D possibly corresponds to TRBD1 (6 bases). The CDR3 has 15 amino acids. Germline loops: CDR1 SGHVS, CDR2 FNYEAQ. Trimming took 1 base from V and 7 from J, leaving 16 bases between them. The CDR3 reads CASSLDNREKSEAFF. In DNA, the CDR3 is TGTGCCAGCAGCTTAGACAACAGGGAGAAGAGTGAAGCTTTCTTT.

This clonotype appeared many times. The chain couples TRBV10-3 to TRBJ2-5, with TRBD1 matching over 9 bases. The CDR3 totals 13 residues. The V gene end was trimmed by 6 bases and the J gene end by 5 bases; junction bases not matched to a gene: 4. Per the germline V gene, CDR1 is ENHRY and CDR2 is SYGVKD. The CDR3 is CAISRTGDETQYF. CDR3 DNA: TGTGCCATCAGCCGGACAGGGGACGAGACCCAGTACTTC.

V is TRBV25-1 and J is TRBJ2-1; D possibly corresponds to TRBD2 (6 bases). The CDR3 consists of 14 residues. Germline CDR1 reads MGHDK; CDR2 reads SYGVNS. Trimming took off 2 bases at V and 7 bases at J, with 12 bases between the two ends. The CDR3 DNA sequence: TGTGCCAGCAGTGAACTTCTAGCGCAGAATGAGCAGTTCTTC. Its protein product is CASSELLAQNEQFF.

V gene TRBV5-5 combines with J gene TRBJ2-7; D not certain. Germline V gives CDR1 SGHKS, CDR2 YYEKEE (reference sequence). The CDR3 is made up of 15 amino acids. Between the trimmed V and J ends, which lost 2 bases and 0 bases, there was a span of 12 bases. CDR3 nucleotides: TGTGCCAGCAGCTTCCCGCGGCGGAGCTCCTACGAGCAGTACTTC. This translates into CASSFPRRSSYEQYF.

Many counts were recorded for this clonotype. The rearrangement links TRBV4-1 to TRBJ1-3; D gene unclear. Deletions cut 0 bases from V and 4 bases from J, with 10 bases between. The germline CDR1 and CDR2 sequences are MGHRA and YSYEKL. The CDR3 consists of 15 residues. In DNA, the CDR3 is TGCGCCAGCAGCCAAGACCGCGGCACAGGAAACACCATATATTTT. Protein sequence: CASSQDRGTGNTIYF.